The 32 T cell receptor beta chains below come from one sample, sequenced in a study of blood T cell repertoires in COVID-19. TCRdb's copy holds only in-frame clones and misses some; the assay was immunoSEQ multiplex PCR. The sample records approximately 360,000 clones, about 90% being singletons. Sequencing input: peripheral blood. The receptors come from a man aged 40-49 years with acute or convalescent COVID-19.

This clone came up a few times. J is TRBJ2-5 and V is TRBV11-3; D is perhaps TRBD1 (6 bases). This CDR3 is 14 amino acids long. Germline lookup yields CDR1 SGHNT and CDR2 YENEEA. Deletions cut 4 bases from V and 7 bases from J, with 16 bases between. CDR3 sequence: CASSSVREGGTQYF. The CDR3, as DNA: TGTGCCAGCAGCTCGGTCCGGGAAGGGGGGACCCAGTACTTC.

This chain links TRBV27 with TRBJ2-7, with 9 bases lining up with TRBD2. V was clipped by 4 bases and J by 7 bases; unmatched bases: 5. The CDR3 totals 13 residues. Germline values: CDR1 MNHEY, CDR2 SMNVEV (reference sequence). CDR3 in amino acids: CASSSSGTGEQYF. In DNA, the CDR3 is TGTGCCAGCAGTTCTAGCGGGACGGGAGAGCAGTACTTC.

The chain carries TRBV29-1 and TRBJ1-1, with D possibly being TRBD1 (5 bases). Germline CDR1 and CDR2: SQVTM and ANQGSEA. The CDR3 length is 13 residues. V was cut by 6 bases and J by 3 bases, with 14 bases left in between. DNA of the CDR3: TGCAGCGTGCGTGGGACGGGGGACACTGAAGCTTTCTTT. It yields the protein CSVRGTGDTEAFF.

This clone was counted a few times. CDR3 sequence: CASSADRGLNTGELFF. In DNA form, the CDR3 reads TGTGCCAGCAGCGCAGACCGGGGACTAAACACCGGGGAGCTGTTTTTT. The genes are TRBV5-6 and TRBJ2-2; the match to TRBD2 covers 7 bases. The trim removed 4 bases at V and 2 bases at J, leaving 8 bases unmatched. The CDR3 is 16 residues long. The germline V gene has CDR1 SGHDT and CDR2 YYEEEE.

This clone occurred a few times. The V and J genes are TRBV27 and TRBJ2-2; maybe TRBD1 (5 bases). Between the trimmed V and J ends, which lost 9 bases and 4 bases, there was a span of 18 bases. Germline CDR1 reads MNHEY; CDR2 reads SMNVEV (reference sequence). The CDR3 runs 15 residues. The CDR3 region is CARGDSPYLTGELFF. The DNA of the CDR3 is TGTGCCAGAGGAGACAGCCCCTATCTCACCGGGGAGCTGTTTTTT.

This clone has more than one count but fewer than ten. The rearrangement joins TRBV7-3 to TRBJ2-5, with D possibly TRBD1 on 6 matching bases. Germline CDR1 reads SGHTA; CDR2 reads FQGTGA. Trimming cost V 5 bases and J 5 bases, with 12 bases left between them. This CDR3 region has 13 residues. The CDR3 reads CASSQLQGETQYF. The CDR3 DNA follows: TGTGCCAGCAGCCAACTGCAGGGGGAGACCCAGTACTTC.

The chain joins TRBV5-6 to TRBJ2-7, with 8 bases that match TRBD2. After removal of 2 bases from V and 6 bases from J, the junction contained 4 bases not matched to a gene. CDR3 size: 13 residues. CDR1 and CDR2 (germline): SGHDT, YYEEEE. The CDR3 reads CASSFMTSVEQYF. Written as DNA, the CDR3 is TGTGCCAGCAGCTTTATGACTAGCGTCGAGCAGTACTTC.

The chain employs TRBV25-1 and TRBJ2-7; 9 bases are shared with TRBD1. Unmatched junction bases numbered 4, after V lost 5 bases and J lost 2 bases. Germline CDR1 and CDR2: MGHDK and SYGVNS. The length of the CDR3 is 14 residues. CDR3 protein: CASSIGQGPYEQYF. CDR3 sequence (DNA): TGTGCCAGCAGTATAGGACAGGGGCCCTACGAGCAGTACTTC.

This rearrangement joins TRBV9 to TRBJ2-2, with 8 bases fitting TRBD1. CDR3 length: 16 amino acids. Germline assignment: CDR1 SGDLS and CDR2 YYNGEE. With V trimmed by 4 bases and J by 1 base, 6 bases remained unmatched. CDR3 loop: CASSISGTGNTGELFF. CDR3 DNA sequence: TGTGCCAGCAGCATCTCCGGGACAGGGAACACCGGGGAGCTGTTTTTT.

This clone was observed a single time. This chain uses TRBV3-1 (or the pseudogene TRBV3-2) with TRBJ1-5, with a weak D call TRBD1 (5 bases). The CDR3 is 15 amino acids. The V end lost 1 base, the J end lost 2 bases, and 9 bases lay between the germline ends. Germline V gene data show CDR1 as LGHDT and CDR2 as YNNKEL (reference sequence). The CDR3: CASSQGIRGNQPQHF. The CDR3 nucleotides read TGTGCCAGCAGCCAAGGGATCAGGGGCAATCAGCCCCAGCATTTT.

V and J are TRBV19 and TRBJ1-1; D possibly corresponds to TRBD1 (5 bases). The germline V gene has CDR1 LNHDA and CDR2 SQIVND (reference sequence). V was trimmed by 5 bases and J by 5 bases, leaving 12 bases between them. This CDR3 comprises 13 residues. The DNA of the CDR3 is TGTGCCAGTAGTTGGGGGGAAAGGACTGAAGCTTTCTTT. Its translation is CASSWGERTEAFF.

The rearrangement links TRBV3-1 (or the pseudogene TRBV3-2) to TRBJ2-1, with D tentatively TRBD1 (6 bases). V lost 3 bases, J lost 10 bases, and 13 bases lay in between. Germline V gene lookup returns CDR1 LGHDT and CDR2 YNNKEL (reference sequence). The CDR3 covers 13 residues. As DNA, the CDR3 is TGTGCCAGCAGCCAGACAGGCCAGGGCGAGCAGTTCTTC. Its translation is CASSQTGQGEQFF.

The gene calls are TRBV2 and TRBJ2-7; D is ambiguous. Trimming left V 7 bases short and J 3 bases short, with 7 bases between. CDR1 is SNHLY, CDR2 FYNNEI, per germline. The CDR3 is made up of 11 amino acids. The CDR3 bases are TGTGCCAGCAAGAGTTTCTACGAGCAGTACTTC. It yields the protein CASKSFYEQYF.

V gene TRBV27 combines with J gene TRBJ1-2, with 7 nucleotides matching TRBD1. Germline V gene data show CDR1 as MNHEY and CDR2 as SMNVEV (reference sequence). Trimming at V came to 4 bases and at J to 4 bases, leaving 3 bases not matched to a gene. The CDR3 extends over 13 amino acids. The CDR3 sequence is CASSSTGPYGYTF. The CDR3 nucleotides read TGTGCCAGCAGTTCGACAGGGCCCTATGGCTACACCTTC.

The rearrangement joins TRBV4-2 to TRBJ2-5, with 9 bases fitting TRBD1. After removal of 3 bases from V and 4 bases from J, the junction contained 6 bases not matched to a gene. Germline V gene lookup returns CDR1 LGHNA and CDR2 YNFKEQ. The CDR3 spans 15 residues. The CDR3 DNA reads TGTGCCAGCAGCCAGGGACAGGGAAACCTAGAGACCCAGTACTTC. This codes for CASSQGQGNLETQYF.

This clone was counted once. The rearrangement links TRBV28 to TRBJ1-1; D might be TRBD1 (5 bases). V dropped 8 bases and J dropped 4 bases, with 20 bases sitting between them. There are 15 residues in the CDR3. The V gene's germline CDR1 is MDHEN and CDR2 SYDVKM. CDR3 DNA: TGTGCCAGCCACGAAACGTCAGGGCGGGGCACTGAAGCTTTCTTT. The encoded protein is CASHETSGRGTEAFF.

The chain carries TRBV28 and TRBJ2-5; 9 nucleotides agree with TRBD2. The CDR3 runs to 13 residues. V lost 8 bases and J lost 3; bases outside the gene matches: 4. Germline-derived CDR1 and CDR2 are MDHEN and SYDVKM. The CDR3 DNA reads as TGTGCCAGCGGGCGGGGGGGCAAAGAGACCCAGTACTTC. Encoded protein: CASGRGGKETQYF.

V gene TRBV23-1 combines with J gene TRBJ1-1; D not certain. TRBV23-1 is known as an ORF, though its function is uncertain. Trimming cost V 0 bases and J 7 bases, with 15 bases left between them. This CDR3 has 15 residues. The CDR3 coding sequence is TGCGCCAGCAGTCAATCTATCCACAGTTTCAATGAAGCTTTCTTT. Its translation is CASSQSIHSFNEAFF.

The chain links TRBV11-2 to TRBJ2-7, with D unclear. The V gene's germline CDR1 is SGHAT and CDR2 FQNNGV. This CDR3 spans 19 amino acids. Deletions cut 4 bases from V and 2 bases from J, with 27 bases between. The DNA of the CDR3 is TGTGCCAGCAGCTCAATTAAACCTCTACACGAGCGAACCCCCTACGAGCAGTACTTC. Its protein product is CASSSIKPLHERTPYEQYF.

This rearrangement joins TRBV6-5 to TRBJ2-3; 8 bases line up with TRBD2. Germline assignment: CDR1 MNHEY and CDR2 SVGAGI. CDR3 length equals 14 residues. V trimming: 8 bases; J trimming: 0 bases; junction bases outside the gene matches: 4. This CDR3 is CASEAGGSTDTQYF. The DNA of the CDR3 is TGTGCCAGCGAGGCGGGGGGAAGCACAGATACGCAGTATTTT.

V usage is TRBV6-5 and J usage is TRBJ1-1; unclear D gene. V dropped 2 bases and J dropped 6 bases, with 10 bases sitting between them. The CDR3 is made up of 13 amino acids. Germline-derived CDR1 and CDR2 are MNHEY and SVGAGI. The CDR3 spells CASSYASPAEAFF. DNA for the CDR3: TGTGCCAGCAGTTACGCATCCCCAGCTGAAGCTTTCTTT.

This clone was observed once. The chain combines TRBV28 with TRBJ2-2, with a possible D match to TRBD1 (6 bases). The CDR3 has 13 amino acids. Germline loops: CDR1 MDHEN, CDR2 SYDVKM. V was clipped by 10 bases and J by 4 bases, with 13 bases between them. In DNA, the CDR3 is TGTGCCAACAGCAACAGGGTCACCGGGGAGCTGTTTTTT. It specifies CANSNRVTGELFF.

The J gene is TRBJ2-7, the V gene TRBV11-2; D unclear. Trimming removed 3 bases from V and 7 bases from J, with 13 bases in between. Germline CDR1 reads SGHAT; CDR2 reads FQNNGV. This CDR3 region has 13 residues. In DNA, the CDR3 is TGTGCCAGCAGCTTTGCGGAGTCTCGGGAGCAGTACTTC. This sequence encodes CASSFAESREQYF.

The CDR3 DNA reads as TGTGCCAGCAGCGTAGCTCGGGGACTAGCAGCAGATACGCAGTATTTT. It specifies CASSVARGLAADTQYF. The genes are TRBV9 and TRBJ2-3, with 9 bases identical to TRBD2. This CDR3 region has 16 residues. V was pared by 0 bases and J by 4 bases, with 6 bases of the junction left unmatched. CDR1 is SGDLS, CDR2 YYNGEE, per germline.

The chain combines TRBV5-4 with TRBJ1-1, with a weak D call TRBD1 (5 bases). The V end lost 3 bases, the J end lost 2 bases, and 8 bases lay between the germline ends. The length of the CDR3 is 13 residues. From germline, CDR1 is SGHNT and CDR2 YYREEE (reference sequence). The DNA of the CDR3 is TGTGCCAGCAGCTGGGGGGATAACACTGAAGCTTTCTTT. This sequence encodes CASSWGDNTEAFF. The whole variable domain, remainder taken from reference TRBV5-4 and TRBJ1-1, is ETGVTQSPTHLIKTRGQQVTLRCSSQSGHNTVSWYQQALGQGPQFIFQYYREEENGRGNFPPRFSGLQFPNYSSELNVNALELDDSALYLCASSWGDNTEAFFGQGTRLTVV.

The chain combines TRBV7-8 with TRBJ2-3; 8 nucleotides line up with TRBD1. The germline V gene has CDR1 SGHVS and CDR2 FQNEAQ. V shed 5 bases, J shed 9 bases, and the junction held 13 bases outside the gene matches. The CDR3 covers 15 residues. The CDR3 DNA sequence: TGTGCCAGCAGCACCGGACAGGGACCGTCAGGGACGCAGTATTTT. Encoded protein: CASSTGQGPSGTQYF.

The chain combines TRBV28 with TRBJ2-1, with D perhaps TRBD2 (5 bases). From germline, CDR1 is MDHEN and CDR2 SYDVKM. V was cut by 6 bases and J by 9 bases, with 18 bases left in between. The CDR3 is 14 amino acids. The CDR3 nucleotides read TGTGCCAGCAGGCGGGCCGGGGATCGGAGTGAGCAGTTCTTC. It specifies CASRRAGDRSEQFF.

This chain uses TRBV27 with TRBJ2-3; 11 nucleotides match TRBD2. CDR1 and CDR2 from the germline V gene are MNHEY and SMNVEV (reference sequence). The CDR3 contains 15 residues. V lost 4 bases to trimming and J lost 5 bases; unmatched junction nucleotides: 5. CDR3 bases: TGTGCCAGCAGTTACGGGACTAGCGGCTTAGATACGCAGTATTTT. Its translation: CASSYGTSGLDTQYF.

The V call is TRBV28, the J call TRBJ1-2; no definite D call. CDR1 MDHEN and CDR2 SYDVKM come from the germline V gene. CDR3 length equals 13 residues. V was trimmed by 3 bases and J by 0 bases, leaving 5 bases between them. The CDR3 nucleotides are TGTGCCAGCAGTTTTAGAGCTAACTATGGCTACACCTTC. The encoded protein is CASSFRANYGYTF.

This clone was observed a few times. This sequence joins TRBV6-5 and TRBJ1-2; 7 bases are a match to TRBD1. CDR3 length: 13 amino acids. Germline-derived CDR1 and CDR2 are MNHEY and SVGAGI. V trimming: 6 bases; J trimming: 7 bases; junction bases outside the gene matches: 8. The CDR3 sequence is CASSTDRVGGYTF. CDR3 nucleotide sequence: TGTGCCAGCAGCACCGACAGGGTGGGTGGCTACACCTTC.

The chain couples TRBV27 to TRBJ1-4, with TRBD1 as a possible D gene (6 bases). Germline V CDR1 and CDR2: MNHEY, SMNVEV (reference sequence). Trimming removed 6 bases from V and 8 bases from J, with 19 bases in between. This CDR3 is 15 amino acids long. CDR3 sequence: CASRLKTGSGEKLFF. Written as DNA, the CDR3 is TGTGCCAGCAGATTAAAGACAGGATCGGGCGAAAAACTGTTTTTT.

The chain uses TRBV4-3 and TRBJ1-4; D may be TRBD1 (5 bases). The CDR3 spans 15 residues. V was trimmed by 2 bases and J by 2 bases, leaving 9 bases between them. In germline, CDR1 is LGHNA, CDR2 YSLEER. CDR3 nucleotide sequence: TGCGCCAGCAGCCAATCCCGACAGACTAATGAAAAACTGTTTTTT. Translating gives CASSQSRQTNEKLFF.